A single T cell receptor beta chain is shown here with its context. The entry originates in a study of shared clonotypes between healthy human individuals. Tens of thousands of T cell genomes, or roughly 180 ng DNA, went into the sorted-subset replicate PCRs. The assay was immunoSEQ multiplex PCR, and TCRdb's table has in-frame clones only and misses some. The sample carries 1,400,000 or so clones, about 98.5% recorded once. The sequence was collected from a man aged 30-40 years in good health. The sequenced material came from naive CD4+ T cells sorted from blood. Subset meaning: CD45RA+ positively selected.

The CDR3 bases are TGTGCCAGCAGTGATTTGGAGGCTCACACCGGGGAGCTGTTTTTT. This gives the protein CASSDLEAHTGELFF. The gene calls are TRBV2 and TRBJ2-2; weak D call: TRBD2 (5 bases). The CDR3 has 15 residues. V was pared by 3 bases and J by 3 bases, with 11 bases between. Per germline, CDR1 SNHLY and CDR2 FYNNEI.